This T cell receptor (beta chain) was profiled in a study of T cells after yellow fever vaccination (dated 2019 in TCRdb). Regarding the study in general: The SMART-Seq v4 Ultra Low Input RNA kit was used to prepare libraries from fractions with low cell numbers. Two healthy male donors made up the cohort, one aged 18 to 29 years and the other aged 30 to 39 years. Blood was collected at multiple timepoints before and after primary and secondary immunization, and bulk PBMC replicates and cell subsets were isolated. To track T-cell clones before and after primary and booster YFV17D yellow fever vaccination, bulk TCR alpha and beta repertoires were sequenced longitudinally.

There are many counts of this clonotype. Its antigen is currently not known. The sample holds no much larger clone one base away, and base qualities are not on file. Deletion took 2 bases off V and 7 bases off J, with a span of 5 bases between the germline ends. The CDR3 runs 11 amino acids, cysteine and phenylalanine included. Kept here is only the CDR3 DNA, which spans 33 bases and is read in frame from base 1. CDR1 and CDR2 were assigned from the germline V gene as MNHEY and SVGAGI. The sequencer was an Illumina NovaSeq 6000. TCR cDNA was made using 5'RACE template switching, a step that added a universal primer site and unique molecular identifiers. cDNA synthesis was primed from both the TCR alpha and TCR beta constant segments. Libraries were amplified in two PCR steps, with sample barcodes and sequencing adapters added in the second step. Sequencing of libraries was done on Illumina HiSeq 2500 (2x100 bp) or NovaSeq (2x150 bp). The authors' analysis ran thus. MIGEC was used to demultiplex reads and collapse the reads into UMI consensus sequences, and MiXCR was used for V(D)J alignment. Using edgeR on replicate PBMC samples, clonotypes were called vaccine-responding if FDR was below 0.01 and the log2 fold change was above 5 up to day 15. Each bulk clonotype was labeled CD4 or CD8 based on which sequenced repertoire, CD4 or CD8, contained the clonotype at higher abundance. TCRdb cleaned the public reads at Q25 with fastp, built clones with MiXCR and kept in-frame beta chains. Each entry is one CDR3 protein sequence, shown with its most common DNA and genes. The V and J calls and clone size are TCRdb's, not the authors'. The sample profile shows hundreds of thousands of distinct CDR3 sequences; roughly 20% of them were found once. Over 15% of the sample belongs to the ten largest clones.

The treatment or condition label, read with the paper, signifies: live attenuated yellow fever vaccine strain. Two biological replicates of bulk PBMCs were collected at each blood-draw timepoint. PBMCs were isolated from peripheral blood using a standard Ficoll-Paque protocol. TriZol was used to extract RNA from bulk PBMCs, CD4 and CD8 fractions, and dextramer-positive and dextramer-negative fractions. Study-level results and caveats: The secondary T-cell response was weaker than the primary response but faster, peaking on day 5 instead of day 15. FACS-sorted repertoires could contain abundant contaminating clonotypes from the bulk population, so computational filtering was required. Because the study included only a couple of donors, the extent to which the findings can be generalized is limited. After the booster, most of the clones that had expanded following primary vaccination were detected again (just under 97% of CD4 and 85% to 90% of CD8), which suggests that memory was broadly maintained. A small fraction of clonotypes appeared in both the CD4 and CD8 compartments, likely as a result of convergent recombination.

The rearrangement combines TRBV6-5 with TRBJ2-5, with the D gene tentatively TRBD1 or TRBD2, based on 5 matching bases in each. The sequencing used PBMCs, collected before the yellow fever booster vaccination. The receptor's source is a man aged 18 to 30 who received the YFV17D yellow fever vaccine. In nucleotide form, the sequence is TGTGCCAGCAGTTACGGGGGGACCCAGTACTTC. Its coded protein is CASSYGGTQYF.